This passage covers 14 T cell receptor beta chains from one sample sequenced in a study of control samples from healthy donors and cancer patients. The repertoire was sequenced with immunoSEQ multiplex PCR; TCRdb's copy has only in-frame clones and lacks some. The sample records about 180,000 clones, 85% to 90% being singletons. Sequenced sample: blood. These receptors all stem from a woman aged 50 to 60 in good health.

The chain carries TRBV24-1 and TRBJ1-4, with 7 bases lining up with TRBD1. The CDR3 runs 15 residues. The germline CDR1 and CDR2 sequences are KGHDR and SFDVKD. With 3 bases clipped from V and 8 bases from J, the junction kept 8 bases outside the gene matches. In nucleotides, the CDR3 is TGTGCCACCAGTGATACCAACAGGGGAACGGAAAAACTGTTTTTT. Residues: CATSDTNRGTEKLFF.

The CDR3 DNA is TGTGCCAGTTGGGCGGGGGAGAGTTATCGGGGCTACACCTTC. Residues: CASWAGESYRGYTF. V gene TRBV19 combines with J gene TRBJ1-2, with D perhaps matching TRBD1 (5 bases). CDR3 length equals 14 residues. CDR1 is LNHDA and CDR2 is SQIVND in the germline V gene (reference sequence). V was trimmed by 8 bases and J by 8 bases, leaving 21 bases between them.

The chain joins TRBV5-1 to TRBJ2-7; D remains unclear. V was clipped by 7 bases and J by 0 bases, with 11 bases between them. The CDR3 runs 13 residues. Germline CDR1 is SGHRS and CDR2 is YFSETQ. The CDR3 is CASALLSSYEQYF. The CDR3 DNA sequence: TGCGCCAGCGCACTACTTAGCTCCTACGAGCAGTACTTC.

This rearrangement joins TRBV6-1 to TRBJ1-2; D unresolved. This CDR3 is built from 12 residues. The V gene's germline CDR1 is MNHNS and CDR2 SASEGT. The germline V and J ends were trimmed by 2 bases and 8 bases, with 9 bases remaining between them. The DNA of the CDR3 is TGTGCCAGCAGTGAACCTTACAGAGGCTACACCTTC. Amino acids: CASSEPYRGYTF.

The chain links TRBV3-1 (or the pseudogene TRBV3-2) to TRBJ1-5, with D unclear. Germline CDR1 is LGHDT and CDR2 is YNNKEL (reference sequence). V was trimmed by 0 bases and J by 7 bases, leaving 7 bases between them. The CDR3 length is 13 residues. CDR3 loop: CASSQDPGQPQHF. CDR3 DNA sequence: TGTGCCAGCAGCCAAGATCCTGGGCAGCCCCAGCATTTT.

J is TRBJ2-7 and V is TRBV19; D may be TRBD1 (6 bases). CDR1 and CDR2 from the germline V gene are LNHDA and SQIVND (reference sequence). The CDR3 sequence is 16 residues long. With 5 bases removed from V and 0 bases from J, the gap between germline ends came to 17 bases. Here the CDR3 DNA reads TGTGCCAGTAGTGCACAGGGAGCGCCGAGCTCCTACGAGCAGTACTTC. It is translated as CASSAQGAPSSYEQYF.

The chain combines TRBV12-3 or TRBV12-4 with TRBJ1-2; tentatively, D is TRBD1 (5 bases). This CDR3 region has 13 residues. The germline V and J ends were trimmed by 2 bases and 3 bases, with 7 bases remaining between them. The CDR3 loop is CASSLSRDYGYTF. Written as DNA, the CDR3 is TGTGCCAGCAGTTTATCCAGGGACTATGGCTACACCTTC.

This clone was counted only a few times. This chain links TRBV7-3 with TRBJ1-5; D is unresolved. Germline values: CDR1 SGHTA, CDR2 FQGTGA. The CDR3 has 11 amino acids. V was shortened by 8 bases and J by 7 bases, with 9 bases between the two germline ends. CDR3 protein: CASGTGQPQHF. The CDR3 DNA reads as TGTGCCAGCGGAACTGGGCAGCCCCAGCATTTT.

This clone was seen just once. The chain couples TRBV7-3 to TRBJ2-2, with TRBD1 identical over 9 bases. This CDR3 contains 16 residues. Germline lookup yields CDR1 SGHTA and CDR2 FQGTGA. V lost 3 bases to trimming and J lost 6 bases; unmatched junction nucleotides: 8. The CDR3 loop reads CASSFLGTGKAGELFF. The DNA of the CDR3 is TGTGCCAGCAGCTTTCTTGGGACAGGGAAGGCCGGGGAGCTGTTTTTT.

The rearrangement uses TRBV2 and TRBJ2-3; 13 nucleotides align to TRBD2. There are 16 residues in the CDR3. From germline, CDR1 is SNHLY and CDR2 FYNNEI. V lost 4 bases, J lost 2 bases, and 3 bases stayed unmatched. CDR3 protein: CASSVGLAGSTDTQYF. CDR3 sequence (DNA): TGTGCCAGCAGTGTGGGACTAGCGGGGTCCACAGATACGCAGTATTTT.

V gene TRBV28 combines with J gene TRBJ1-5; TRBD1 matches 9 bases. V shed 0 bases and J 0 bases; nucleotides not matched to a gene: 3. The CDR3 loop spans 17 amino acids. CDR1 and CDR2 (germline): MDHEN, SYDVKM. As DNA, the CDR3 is TGTGCCAGCAGTTTATGGGGGACAGGGAGTAGCAATCAGCCCCAGCATTTT. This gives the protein CASSLWGTGSSNQPQHF.

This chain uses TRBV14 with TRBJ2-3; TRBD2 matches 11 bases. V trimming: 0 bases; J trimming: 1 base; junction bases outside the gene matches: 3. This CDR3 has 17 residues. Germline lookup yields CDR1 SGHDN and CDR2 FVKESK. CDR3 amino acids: CASSQETSGGGTDTQYF. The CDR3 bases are TGTGCCAGCAGCCAAGAAACTAGCGGGGGAGGCACAGATACGCAGTATTTT. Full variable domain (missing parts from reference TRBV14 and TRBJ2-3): EAGVTQFPSHSVIEKGQTVTLRCDPISGHDNLYWYRRVMGKEIKFLLHFVKESKQDESGMPNNRFLAERTGGTYSTLKVQPAELEDSGVYFCASSQETSGGGTDTQYFGPGTRLTVL.

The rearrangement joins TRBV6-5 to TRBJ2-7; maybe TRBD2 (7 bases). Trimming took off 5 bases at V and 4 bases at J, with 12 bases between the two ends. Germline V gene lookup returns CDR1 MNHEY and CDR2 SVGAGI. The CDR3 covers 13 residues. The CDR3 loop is CASSRGTMYEQYF. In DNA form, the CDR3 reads TGTGCCAGCAGTAGGGGGACTATGTACGAGCAGTACTTC.

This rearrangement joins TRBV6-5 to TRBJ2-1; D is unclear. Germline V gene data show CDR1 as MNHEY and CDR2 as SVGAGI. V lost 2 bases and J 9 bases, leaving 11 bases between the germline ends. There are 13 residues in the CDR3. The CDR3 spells CASSYGPGFEQFF. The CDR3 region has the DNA TGTGCCAGCAGTTACGGCCCCGGGTTTGAGCAGTTCTTC.